The 16 T cell receptor beta chains presented below share a single source sample, sequenced in a study of T cell responses to AZD1222 COVID-19 vaccine. Libraries were prepared by immunoSEQ multiplex PCR; TCRdb keeps only in-frame clonotypes and omits some of them. The sample contains about 83,000 clones, 86% of which appear only once. The sample here was peripheral blood, taken on day 0 of AZD1222 vaccination. The receptor source for this set is an adult in good health.

This chain joins TRBV7-8 and TRBJ2-2, with a tentative D call TRBD1 (6 bases). Germline CDR1 SGHVS, CDR2 FQNEAQ. Trimming stripped 5 bases from V and 8 bases from J, with 12 bases between. CDR3 size: 13 residues. The CDR3 loop is CASSQLGAGELFF. In nucleotides, the CDR3 is TGTGCCAGCAGCCAACTGGGGGCAGGGGAGCTGTTTTTT.

The V gene is TRBV2, the J gene TRBJ2-7, with 8 bases that match TRBD1. This CDR3 spans 13 amino acids. Germline-derived CDR1 and CDR2 are SNHLY and FYNNEI. Trimming cost V 4 bases and J 3 bases; bases outside gene matches: 2. The CDR3, as DNA: TGTGCCAGCAGTGCCAGGGGGCTCTACGAGCAGTACTTC. Translation gives CASSARGLYEQYF.

The V gene is TRBV5-1, the J gene TRBJ2-2; a possible D gene is TRBD2 (5 bases). Deletions cut 6 bases from V and 8 bases from J, with 14 bases between. Germline CDR1 and CDR2: SGHRS and YFSETQ. The CDR3 loop spans 13 amino acids. For the CDR3, the DNA is TGCGCCAGCAAAGTGGGAGTGTCTGGGGAGCTGTTTTTT. This sequence encodes CASKVGVSGELFF.

The gene calls are TRBV28 and TRBJ2-7; maybe TRBD2 (6 bases). This CDR3 region has 12 residues. V shed 5 bases and J shed 6 bases, with 11 bases lying between them. Looked up from germline, CDR1 is MDHEN and CDR2 is SYDVKM. CDR3 sequence (DNA): TGTGCCAGCAGTCAAACTAGCCTCGAGCAGTACTTC. It specifies CASSQTSLEQYF. Variable domain in full (rest from reference TRBV28 and TRBJ2-7): DVKVTQSSRYLVKRTGEKVFLECVQDMDHENMFWYRQDPGLGLRLIYFSYDVKMKEKGDIPEGYSVSREKKERFSLILESASTNQTSMYLCASSQTSLEQYFGPGTRLTVT.

This rearrangement joins TRBV5-8 to TRBJ2-1; D tentatively reads TRBD1 or TRBD2 (6 bases each). Germline loops: CDR1 SGHTS, CDR2 YDEGEE. This CDR3 is 15 amino acids long. Trimming cost V 4 bases and J 5 bases, with 16 bases left between them. The CDR3 DNA reads as TGTGCCAGCAGCCCGGGGGCGGGACCCCACAATGAGCAGTTCTTC. It yields the protein CASSPGAGPHNEQFF. Full variable domain (outside the CDR3, taken from reference TRBV5-8 and TRBJ2-1): EAGVTQSPTHLIKTRGQQATLRCSPISGHTSVYWYQQALGLGLQFLLWYDEGEERNRGNFPPRFSGRQFPNYSSELNVNALELEDSALYLCASSPGAGPHNEQFFGPGTRLTVL.

This clone was detected once. The chain has TRBV28 and TRBJ1-5; TRBD1 matches 8 bases. With 9 bases clipped from V and 2 bases from J, the junction kept 21 bases outside the gene matches. Germline V gene data show CDR1 as MDHEN and CDR2 as SYDVKM. This CDR3 has 19 amino acids. The CDR3 DNA reads TGTGCCAGTAATCTAATCGGGACAGGAGGATTAGCGGGCAATCAGCCCCAGCATTTT. This sequence encodes CASNLIGTGGLAGNQPQHF.

This chain joins TRBV5-4 and TRBJ2-1; 7 bases are shared with TRBD1. The length of the CDR3 is 15 residues. From germline, CDR1 is SGHNT and CDR2 YYREEE (reference sequence). After removal of 7 bases from V and 0 bases from J, the junction contained 7 bases not matched to a gene. The CDR3 is CASSEGASSYNEQFF. The CDR3 nucleotides read TGTGCCAGCTCAGAGGGGGCGAGCTCCTACAATGAGCAGTTCTTC.

For this clone: This CDR3 is also generated by other DNA sequences in the sample. The CDR3 sequence is CASSLGTSAETQYF. For the CDR3, the DNA is TGCGCCAGCAGCTTGGGAACAAGCGCAGAGACCCAGTACTTC. This sequence joins TRBV5-1 and TRBJ2-5; unclear D gene. This CDR3 region has 14 residues. The germline gives CDR1 SGHRS, CDR2 YFSETQ. Trimming cost V 0 bases and J 4 bases, with 10 bases left between them.

V gene TRBV11-2 combines with J gene TRBJ2-7, with 7 bases identical to TRBD1. V lost 2 bases, J lost 4 bases, and 5 bases stayed unmatched. This CDR3 has 14 residues. Germline V gene sequence: CDR1 SGHAT, CDR2 FQNNGV. The CDR3 loop reads CASSLITGEYEQYF. Here the CDR3 DNA reads TGTGCCAGCAGCTTAATCACAGGGGAATACGAGCAGTACTTC.

The chain has TRBV9 and TRBJ1-6, with D maybe TRBD1 (5 bases). In germline, CDR1 is SGDLS, CDR2 YYNGEE. The CDR3 loop spans 15 amino acids. Trimming removed 0 bases at V and 7 bases at J, with 11 bases between. CDR3 nucleotide sequence: TGTGCCAGCAGCGTAGGCGACAGCAGGAATTCACCCCTCCACTTT. It specifies CASSVGDSRNSPLHF.

The chain couples TRBV3-1 (or the pseudogene TRBV3-2) to TRBJ2-7, with TRBD2 as a possible D gene (7 bases). Trimming removed 8 bases at V and 0 bases at J, with 17 bases between. The germline V gene has CDR1 LGHDT and CDR2 YNNKEL (reference sequence). CDR3 size: 15 residues. DNA for the CDR3: TGTGCCAGCGGGGGGGTGCGGGGACACTCCTACGAGCAGTACTTC. Residues: CASGGVRGHSYEQYF.

The chain combines TRBV5-1 with TRBJ2-2; 13 nucleotides line up with TRBD2. This CDR3 is 18 amino acids long. Germline V gives CDR1 SGHRS, CDR2 YFSETQ. J gave up 3 bases and V 3 bases, and 8 bases lay outside the gene matches. The CDR3 region has the DNA TGCGCCAGCAGCTCTACACTAGCGGGGGGGCCGGACACCGGGGAGCTGTTTTTT. Translated, it gives CASSSTLAGGPDTGELFF. Drawing the rest from reference TRBV5-1 and TRBJ2-2, the complete variable domain is KAGVTQTPRYLIKTRGQQVTLSCSPISGHRSVSWYQQTPGQGLQFLFEYFSETQRNKGNFPGRFSGRQFSNSRSEMNVSTLELGDSALYLCASSSTLAGGPDTGELFFGEGSRLTVL.

This chain connects TRBV9 to TRBJ1-3; 11 nucleotides align to TRBD1. This CDR3 is built from 15 residues. CDR1 and CDR2 from the germline V gene are SGDLS and YYNGEE. The J segment lost 7 bases and the V segment lost 4 bases, leaving 7 bases of the junction unmatched. The CDR3 DNA is TGTGCCAGCAGCCCTCGGGACAGGGGGATGAACACCATATATTTT. It specifies CASSPRDRGMNTIYF.

The rearrangement joins TRBV12-3 or TRBV12-4 to TRBJ1-5, with no clear D. The V gene lost 2 bases and the J gene lost 4 bases, with 6 bases spanning the gap. CDR3 size: 13 residues. The CDR3 here is CASSLRLNQPQHF. The CDR3 DNA reads TGTGCCAGCAGTTTACGGTTGAATCAGCCCCAGCATTTT.

Only one count was recorded for this clone. The chain joins TRBV5-1 to TRBJ2-7; D is unclear. The CDR3 runs to 15 residues. The germline V gene has CDR1 SGHRS and CDR2 YFSETQ. Between the trimmed V and J ends, which lost 0 bases and 1 base, there was a span of 11 bases. The CDR3 region is CASSLGPQESYEQYF. The CDR3 nucleotides are TGCGCCAGCAGCTTGGGTCCCCAGGAGTCCTACGAGCAGTACTTC.

The V call is TRBV2, the J call TRBJ2-1; 9 nucleotides agree with TRBD2. CDR1 is SNHLY, CDR2 FYNNEI, per germline. The J segment lost 6 bases and the V segment lost 5 bases, leaving 8 bases of the junction unmatched. The CDR3 is made up of 15 amino acids. This CDR3 is CASSRTSEGGNEQFF. In nucleotides, the CDR3 is TGTGCCAGCAGTAGGACTAGCGAGGGGGGCAATGAGCAGTTCTTC.